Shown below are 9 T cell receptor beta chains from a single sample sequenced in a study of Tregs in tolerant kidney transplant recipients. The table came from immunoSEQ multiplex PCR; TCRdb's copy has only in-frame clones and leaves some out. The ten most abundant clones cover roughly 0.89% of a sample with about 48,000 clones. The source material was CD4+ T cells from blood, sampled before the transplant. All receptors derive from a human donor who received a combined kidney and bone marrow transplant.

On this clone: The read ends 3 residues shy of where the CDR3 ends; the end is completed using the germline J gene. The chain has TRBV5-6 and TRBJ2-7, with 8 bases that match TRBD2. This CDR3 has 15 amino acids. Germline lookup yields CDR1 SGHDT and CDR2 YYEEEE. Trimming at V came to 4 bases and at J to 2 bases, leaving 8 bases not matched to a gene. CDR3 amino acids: CASSRTSGRTYEQYF. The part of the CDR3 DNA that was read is TGTGCCAGCAGCCGAACTAGCGGTAGGACCTACGAG.

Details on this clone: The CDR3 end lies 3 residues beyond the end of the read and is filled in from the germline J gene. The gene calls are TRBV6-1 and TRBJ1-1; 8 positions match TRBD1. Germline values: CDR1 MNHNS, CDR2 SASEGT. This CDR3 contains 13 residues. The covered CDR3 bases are TGTGCCAGCAGTGTCATGCAGGGGGCCGAA. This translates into CASSVMQGAE. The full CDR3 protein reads CASSVMQGAEAFF.

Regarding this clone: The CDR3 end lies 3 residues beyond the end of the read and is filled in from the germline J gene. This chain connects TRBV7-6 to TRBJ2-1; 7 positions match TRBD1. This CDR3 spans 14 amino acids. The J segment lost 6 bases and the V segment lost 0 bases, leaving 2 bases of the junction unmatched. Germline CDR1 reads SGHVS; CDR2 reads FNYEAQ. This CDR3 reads CASSLAGQPNEQFF. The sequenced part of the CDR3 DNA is TGTGCCAGCAGCTTAGCGGGACAGCCCAATGAG.

Here the CDR3 reads CASATIRGRYYNEQFF. The covered CDR3 bases are TGTGCCAGTGCTACGATCAGGGGCAGGTACTACAATGAG. V is TRBV19 and J is TRBJ2-1; perhaps TRBD1 as D (6 bases). The read terminates 3 residues ahead of where the CDR3 ends, so the germline J gene completes it. The germline gives CDR1 LNHDA, CDR2 SQIVND (reference sequence). V dropped 8 bases and J dropped 3 bases, with 20 bases sitting between them. The length of the CDR3 is 16 residues.

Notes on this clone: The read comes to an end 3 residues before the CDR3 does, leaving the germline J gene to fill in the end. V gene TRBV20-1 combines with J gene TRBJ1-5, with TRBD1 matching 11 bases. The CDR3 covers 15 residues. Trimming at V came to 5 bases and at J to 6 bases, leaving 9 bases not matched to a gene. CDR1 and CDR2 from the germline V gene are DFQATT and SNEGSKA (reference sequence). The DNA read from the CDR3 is TGCAGTGCTGGACCTACGGGACAGGGGGGTCAGCCC. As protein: CSAGPTGQGGQP. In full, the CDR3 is CSAGPTGQGGQPQHF.

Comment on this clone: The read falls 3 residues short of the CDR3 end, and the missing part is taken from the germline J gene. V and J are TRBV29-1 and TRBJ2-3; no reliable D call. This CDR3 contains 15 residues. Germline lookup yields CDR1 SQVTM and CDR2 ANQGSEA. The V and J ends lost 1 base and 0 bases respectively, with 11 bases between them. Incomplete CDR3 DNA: TGCAGCGTTGAAGCGAGGCAGACTAGCACAGATACG. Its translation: CSVEARQTSTDT. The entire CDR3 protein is CSVEARQTSTDTQYF.

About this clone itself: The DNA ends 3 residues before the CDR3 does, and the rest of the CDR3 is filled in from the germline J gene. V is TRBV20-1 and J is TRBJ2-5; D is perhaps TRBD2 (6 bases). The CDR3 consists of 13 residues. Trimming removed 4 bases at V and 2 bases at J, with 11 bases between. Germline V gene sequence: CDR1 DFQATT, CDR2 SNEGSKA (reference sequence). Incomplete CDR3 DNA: TGCAGTGCTACCGGGACTTCGCAAGAGACC. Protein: CSATGTSQET. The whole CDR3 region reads CSATGTSQETQYF.

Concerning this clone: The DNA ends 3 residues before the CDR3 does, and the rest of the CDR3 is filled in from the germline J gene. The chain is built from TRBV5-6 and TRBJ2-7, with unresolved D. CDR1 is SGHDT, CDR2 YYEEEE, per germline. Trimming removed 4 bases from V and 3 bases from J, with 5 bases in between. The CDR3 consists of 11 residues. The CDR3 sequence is CASSRSYEQYF. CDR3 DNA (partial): TGTGCCAGCAGCCGTAGCTACGAG.

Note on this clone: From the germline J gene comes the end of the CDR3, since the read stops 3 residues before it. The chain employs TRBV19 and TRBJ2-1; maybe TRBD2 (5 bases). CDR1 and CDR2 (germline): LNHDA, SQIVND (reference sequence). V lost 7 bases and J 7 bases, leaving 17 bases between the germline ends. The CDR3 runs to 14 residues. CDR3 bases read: TGTGCCAGTACCTCTACCGCCCCGGGGAATGAG. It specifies CASTSTAPGNE. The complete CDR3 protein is CASTSTAPGNEQFF.